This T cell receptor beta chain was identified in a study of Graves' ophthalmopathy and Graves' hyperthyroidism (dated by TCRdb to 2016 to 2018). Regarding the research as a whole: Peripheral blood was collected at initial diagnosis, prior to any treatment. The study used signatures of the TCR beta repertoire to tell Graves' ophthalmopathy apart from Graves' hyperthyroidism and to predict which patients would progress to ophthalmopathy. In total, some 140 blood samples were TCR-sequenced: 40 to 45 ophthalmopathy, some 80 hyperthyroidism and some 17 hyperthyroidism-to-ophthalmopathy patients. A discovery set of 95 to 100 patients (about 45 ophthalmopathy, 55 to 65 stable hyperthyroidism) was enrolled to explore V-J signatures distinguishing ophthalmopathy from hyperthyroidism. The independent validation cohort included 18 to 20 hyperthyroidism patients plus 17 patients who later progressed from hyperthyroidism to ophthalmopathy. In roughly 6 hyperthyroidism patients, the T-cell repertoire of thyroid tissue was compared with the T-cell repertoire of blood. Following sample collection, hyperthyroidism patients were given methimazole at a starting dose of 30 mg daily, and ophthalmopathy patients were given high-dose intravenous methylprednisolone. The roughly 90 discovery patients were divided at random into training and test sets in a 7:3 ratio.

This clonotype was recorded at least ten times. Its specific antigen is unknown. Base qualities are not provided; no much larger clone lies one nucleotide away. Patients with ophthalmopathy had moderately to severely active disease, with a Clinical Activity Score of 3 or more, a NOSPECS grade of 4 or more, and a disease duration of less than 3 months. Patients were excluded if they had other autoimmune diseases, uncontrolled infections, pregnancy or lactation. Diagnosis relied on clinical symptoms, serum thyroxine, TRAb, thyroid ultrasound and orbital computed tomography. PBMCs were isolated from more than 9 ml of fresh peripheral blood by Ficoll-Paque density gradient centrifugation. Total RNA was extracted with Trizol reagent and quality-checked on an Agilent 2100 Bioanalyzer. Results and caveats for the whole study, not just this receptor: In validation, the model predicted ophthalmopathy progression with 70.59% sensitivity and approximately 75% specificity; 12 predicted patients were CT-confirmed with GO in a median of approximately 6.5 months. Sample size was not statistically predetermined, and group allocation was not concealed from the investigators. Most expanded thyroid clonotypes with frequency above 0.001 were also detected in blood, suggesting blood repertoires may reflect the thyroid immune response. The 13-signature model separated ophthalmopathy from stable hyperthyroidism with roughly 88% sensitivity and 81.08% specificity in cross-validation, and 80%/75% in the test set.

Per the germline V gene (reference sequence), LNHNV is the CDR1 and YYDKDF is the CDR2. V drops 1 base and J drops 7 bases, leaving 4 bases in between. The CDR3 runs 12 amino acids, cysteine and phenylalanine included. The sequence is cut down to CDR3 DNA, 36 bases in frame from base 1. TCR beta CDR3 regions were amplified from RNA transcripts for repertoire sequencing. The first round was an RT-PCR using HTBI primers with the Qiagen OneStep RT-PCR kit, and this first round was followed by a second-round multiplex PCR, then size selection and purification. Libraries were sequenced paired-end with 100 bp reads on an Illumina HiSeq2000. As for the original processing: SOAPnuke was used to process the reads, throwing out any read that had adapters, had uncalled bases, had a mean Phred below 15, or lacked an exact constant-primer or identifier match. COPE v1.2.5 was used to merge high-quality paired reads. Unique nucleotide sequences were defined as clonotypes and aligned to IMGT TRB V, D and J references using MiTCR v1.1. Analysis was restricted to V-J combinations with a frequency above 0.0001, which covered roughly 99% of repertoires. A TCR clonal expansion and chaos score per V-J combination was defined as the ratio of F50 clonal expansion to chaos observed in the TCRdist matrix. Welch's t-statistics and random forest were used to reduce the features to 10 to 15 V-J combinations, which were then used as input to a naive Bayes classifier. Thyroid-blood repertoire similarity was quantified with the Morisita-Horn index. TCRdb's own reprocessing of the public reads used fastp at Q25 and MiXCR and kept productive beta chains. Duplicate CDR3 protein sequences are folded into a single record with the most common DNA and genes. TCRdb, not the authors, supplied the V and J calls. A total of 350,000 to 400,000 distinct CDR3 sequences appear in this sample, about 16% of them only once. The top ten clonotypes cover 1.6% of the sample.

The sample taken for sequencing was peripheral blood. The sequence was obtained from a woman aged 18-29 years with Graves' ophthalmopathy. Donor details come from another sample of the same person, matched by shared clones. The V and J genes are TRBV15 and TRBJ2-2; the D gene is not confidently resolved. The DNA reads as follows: TGTGCCACCAGCAGAGCCGGCGGGGAGCTGTTTTTT. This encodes CATSRAGGELFF.